The 18 T cell receptor beta chains presented below share a single source sample, sequenced in a study of immune cell composition in non-small cell lung cancer. Measured with immunoSEQ multiplex PCR; TCRdb has only the in-frame clones, and not every one. The sample carries more than 4,000 clones, approximately 80% recorded once. Sequencing was carried out using lung tumor tissue. These receptors were obtained from a human donor with non-small cell lung cancer.

The table lists this clone with a count of one. The chain uses TRBV9 and TRBJ2-1; D unresolved. V lost 4 bases, J lost 1 base, and 15 bases lay in between. Germline CDR1 is SGDLS and CDR2 is YYNGEE. CDR3 length: 16 amino acids. CDR3 amino acids: CASSFSGMLSYNEQFF. The CDR3 DNA reads TGTGCCAGCAGCTTTAGTGGGATGTTGTCCTACAATGAGCAGTTCTTC.

The chain combines TRBV11-2 with TRBJ2-5; D not resolved. V lost 4 bases, J lost 1 base, and 10 bases lay in between. This CDR3 region has 14 residues. In germline, CDR1 is SGHAT, CDR2 FQNNGV. CDR3: CASSSRLRQETQYF. Here the CDR3 DNA reads TGTGCCAGCAGCTCTCGACTTCGCCAAGAGACCCAGTACTTC.

The chain combines TRBV2 with TRBJ2-7; D ambiguous. The germline V and J ends were trimmed by 2 bases and 5 bases, with 19 bases remaining between them. Germline lookup yields CDR1 SNHLY and CDR2 FYNNEI. This CDR3 has 16 amino acids. In nucleotides, the CDR3 is TGTGCCAGCAGTGAACACGCTAGGGTAATTCTCGACGAGCAGTACTTC. Amino acids: CASSEHARVILDEQYF.

The rearrangement links TRBV12-2 to TRBJ1-2; the table's D call TRBD1 went unverified against the DNA. TRBV12-2 is recorded as a pseudogene. This CDR3 is 17 amino acids long. The CDR3 here is CASRTGTGGTRNYGYTF. CDR3 nucleotide sequence: TGTGCAAGTCGAACCGGGACAGGGGGCACCCGTAACTATGGCTACACCTTC.

The chain uses TRBV11-2 and TRBJ2-3; D may be TRBD2 (6 bases). V gave up 5 bases and J gave up 1 base, with 13 bases separating them. The CDR3 sequence is 15 residues long. CDR1 and CDR2 from the germline V gene are SGHAT and FQNNGV. This CDR3 is CASSPGTYGTDTQYF. The DNA for the CDR3 is TGTGCCAGCAGCCCGGGGACTTACGGCACAGATACGCAGTATTTT.

This sequence joins TRBV2 and TRBJ1-5, with D hard to call. CDR3 size: 13 residues. V was pared by 7 bases and J by 0 bases, with 7 bases between. Germline CDR1 and CDR2: SNHLY and FYNNEI. The CDR3 protein is CASTRNSNQPQHF. CDR3 sequence (DNA): TGTGCCAGCACCCGAAATAGCAATCAGCCCCAGCATTTT.

This chain connects TRBV29-1 to TRBJ1-1; 8 bases line up with TRBD1. Trimming removed 0 bases from V and 12 bases from J; junction bases left unmatched: 9. Germline V gives CDR1 SQVTM, CDR2 ANQGSEA. The CDR3 has 13 amino acids. This CDR3 is CSVEDLGQEKTFF. The DNA of the CDR3 is TGCAGCGTTGAAGATCTGGGACAGGAGAAAACTTTCTTT.

This chain connects TRBV5-6 to TRBJ2-7; TRBD1 or TRBD2 may be the D gene (5 bases each). V lost 0 bases, J lost 3 bases, and 16 bases lay in between. Germline loops: CDR1 SGHDT, CDR2 YYEEEE. The CDR3 length is 16 residues. CDR3 sequence (DNA): TGTGCCAGCAGCTTGGCCCGGTGGGGGATTCGCTACGAGCAGTACTTC. Translated, it gives CASSLARWGIRYEQYF.

V is TRBV4-3 and J is TRBJ1-1; D is unresolved. With 0 bases removed from V and 1 base from J, the gap between germline ends came to 9 bases. The CDR3 totals 15 residues. Germline lookup yields CDR1 LGHNA and CDR2 YSLEER. Written as DNA, the CDR3 is TGCGCCAGCAGCCAAGATTCAGGAGGGAACACTGAAGCTTTCTTT. Translating gives CASSQDSGGNTEAFF.

The rearrangement links TRBV7-9 to TRBJ1-2; D is perhaps TRBD1 (6 bases). Germline V CDR1 and CDR2: SEHNR, FQNEAQ (reference sequence). Trimming cost V 6 bases and J 5 bases, with 16 bases left between them. CDR3 length equals 14 residues. Written as DNA, the CDR3 is TGTGCCAGCAGAAAGGACAACAGGGATTATGGCTACACCTTC. Its protein product is CASRKDNRDYGYTF. The full variable domain, its missing parts supplied by reference TRBV7-9 and TRBJ1-2, is DTGVSQNPRHKITKRGQNVTFRCDPISEHNRLYWYRQTLGQGPEFLTYFQNEAQLEKSRLLSDRFSAERPKGSFSTLEIQRTEQGDSAMYLCASRKDNRDYGYTFGSGTRLTVV.

The chain has TRBV6-6 and TRBJ2-7; TRBD1 might be the D (6 bases). Trimming stripped 7 bases from V and 5 bases from J, with 15 bases between. Germline V gene lookup returns CDR1 MNHNY and CDR2 SVGAGI (reference sequence). The CDR3 is 13 residues long. Here the CDR3 reads CASKWAGVDEQYF. The CDR3 nucleotides are TGTGCCAGCAAATGGGCAGGGGTCGACGAGCAGTACTTC.

V is TRBV6-5 and J is TRBJ1-6; TRBD1 matches 7 bases. Per germline, CDR1 MNHEY and CDR2 SVGAGI. The CDR3 has 14 amino acids. J lost 7 bases, V lost 6 bases, and 6 bases had no gene match. CDR3 in DNA: TGTGCCAGCAGCGGGACAGCTCAGAATTCACCCCTCCACTTT. Protein product: CASSGTAQNSPLHF.

The rearrangement joins TRBV4-3 to TRBJ2-4, with D perhaps matching TRBD2 (5 bases). V shed 0 bases and J shed 6 bases, with 6 bases lying between them. This CDR3 is 13 amino acids long. Germline loops: CDR1 LGHNA, CDR2 YSLEER. The CDR3 loop is CASSQEEGNIQYF. The CDR3 nucleotides are TGCGCCAGCAGCCAAGAAGAGGGAAACATTCAGTACTTC.

V gene TRBV11-3 combines with J gene TRBJ2-5; unclear D gene. Trimming pared 1 base from V and 0 bases from J, leaving 21 bases between. Germline values: CDR1 SGHNT, CDR2 YENEEA. The CDR3 is 19 residues long. The CDR3 is CASSLGNRATFGYQETQYF. The DNA of the CDR3 is TGTGCCAGCAGCTTAGGAAACCGGGCCACATTCGGGTACCAAGAGACCCAGTACTTC.

The V call is TRBV5-6, the J call TRBJ2-7; D gene uncertain. The germline V and J ends were trimmed by 2 bases and 2 bases, with 14 bases remaining between them. Germline CDR1 SGHDT, CDR2 YYEEEE. The CDR3 length is 15 residues. The CDR3 reads CASSFGAPTPYEQYF. DNA for the CDR3: TGTGCCAGCAGCTTCGGTGCCCCAACTCCCTACGAGCAGTACTTC.

This clone came up a few times. The J gene is TRBJ1-6, the V gene TRBV10-2; no reliable D call. The CDR3 loop spans 14 amino acids. Germline V gives CDR1 WSHSY, CDR2 SAAADI. The V end was cut by 6 bases, the J end by 7 bases, with 13 bases between. DNA for the CDR3: TGCGCCAGCAGAGGCGGACGGTCCAATTCACCCCTCCACTTT. Its protein product is CASRGGRSNSPLHF.

DNA for the CDR3: TGTGCCAGTAGTTCCCGGGGGTGGGTGCTGTTTTTT. Amino acid sequence: CASSSRGWVLFF. The V and J genes are TRBV19 and TRBJ2-2, with D maybe TRBD2 (6 bases). Between the trimmed V and J ends, which lost 5 bases and 13 bases, there was a span of 14 bases. Germline lookup yields CDR1 LNHDA and CDR2 SQIVND (reference sequence). The CDR3 is made up of 12 amino acids.

The chain links TRBV18 to TRBJ1-2, with D perhaps TRBD1 (5 bases). The V gene lost 3 bases and the J gene lost 7 bases, with 15 bases spanning the gap. The CDR3 runs to 14 residues. Germline V gives CDR1 KGHSH, CDR2 LQKENI. CDR3 residues: CASSPAGSMAGYTF. The DNA of the CDR3 is TGTGCCAGCTCACCGGCAGGGAGTATGGCTGGCTACACCTTC.